Below are 21 T cell receptor beta chains sequenced from a single sample in a study of T cell responses to AZD1222 COVID-19 vaccine. The repertoire was sequenced with immunoSEQ multiplex PCR; TCRdb's copy has only in-frame clones and lacks some. The data hold around 150,000 clones, with 90% to 95% observed a single time. The material sequenced was peripheral blood, taken on day 0 of AZD1222 vaccination. These receptor sequences come from an adult in good health.

This clone was counted a single time. The rearrangement joins TRBV19 to TRBJ2-5; 13 bases map to TRBD2. CDR3 length equals 14 residues. Germline V gene sequence: CDR1 LNHDA, CDR2 SQIVND (reference sequence). V gave up 5 bases and J gave up 7 bases; unmatched junction bases: 4. The CDR3 loop reads CASSPTSGGGTQYF. The CDR3 bases are TGTGCCAGTAGTCCTACTAGCGGGGGGGGGACCCAGTACTTC.

The chain has TRBV5-1 and TRBJ2-7, with TRBD1 matching 11 bases. V trimming: 3 bases; J trimming: 3 bases; junction bases outside the gene matches: 2. Germline values: CDR1 SGHRS, CDR2 YFSETQ. The CDR3 has 14 residues. For the CDR3, the DNA is TGCGCCAGCAGCTCGGGACAGGGGGACTACGAGCAGTACTTC. Its protein product is CASSSGQGDYEQYF.

The chain recombines TRBV9 with TRBJ2-3; TRBD1 agrees at 8 bases. CDR3 length equals 16 residues. The junction had 8 bases not matched to a gene; V was cut back by 3 bases and J by 2 bases. Germline lookup yields CDR1 SGDLS and CDR2 YYNGEE. The CDR3 region is CASSGRTGLSTDTQYF. CDR3 nucleotide sequence: TGTGCCAGCAGCGGCCGGACAGGGCTTTCCACAGATACGCAGTATTTT.

Only one count was recorded for this clone. The chain couples TRBV6-5 to TRBJ2-3; tentatively, D is TRBD1 or TRBD2 (6 bases each). CDR1 and CDR2 from the germline V gene are MNHEY and SVGAGI. V shed 6 bases and J shed 1 base, with 14 bases lying between them. The CDR3 extends over 15 amino acids. The CDR3 is CASSKWGARTDTQYF. CDR3 coding DNA: TGTGCCAGCAGCAAATGGGGGGCGCGCACAGATACGCAGTATTTT.

This chain connects TRBV11-2 to TRBJ2-7; a possible D gene is TRBD2 (6 bases). Germline V gives CDR1 SGHAT, CDR2 FQNNGV. V lost 1 base to trimming and J lost 0 bases, with 10 bases between them. This CDR3 is 15 amino acids long. As DNA, the CDR3 is TGTGCCAGCAGCTTAGGAGCGGGCCACTCCTACGAGCAGTACTTC. Translation gives CASSLGAGHSYEQYF.

This chain uses TRBV9 with TRBJ1-1; D is ambiguous. Trimming cost V 0 bases and J 0 bases, with 15 bases left between them. The CDR3 totals 17 residues. Per the germline V gene, CDR1 is SGDLS and CDR2 is YYNGEE. CDR3 DNA sequence: TGTGCCAGCAGCGTAGACCCCTTGGGTGGAATGAACACTGAAGCTTTCTTT. It is translated as CASSVDPLGGMNTEAFF.

This sequence joins TRBV2 and TRBJ2-3; the match to TRBD2 covers 12 bases. V lost 5 bases and J lost 0; bases outside the gene matches: 3. The CDR3 totals 16 residues. The V gene's germline CDR1 is SNHLY and CDR2 FYNNEI. Here the CDR3 DNA reads TGTGCCAGCAGTTTCGGACTAGCGGGAAGCACAGATACGCAGTATTTT. Protein product: CASSFGLAGSTDTQYF.

This chain connects TRBV2 to TRBJ2-2; 10 positions match TRBD2. The CDR3 spans 15 residues. Germline assignment: CDR1 SNHLY and CDR2 FYNNEI. J was trimmed by 7 bases and V by 7 bases; bases with no gene match: 9. In DNA form, the CDR3 reads TGTGCCAGCATGGGGCTAGCGGGAGTCGGCGGGGAGCTGTTTTTT. Protein product: CASMGLAGVGGELFF. Supplemented by reference TRBV2 and TRBJ2-2, the full variable domain reads EPEVTQTPSHQVTQMGQEVILRCVPISNHLYFYWYRQILGQKVEFLVSFYNNEISEKSEIFDDQFSVERPDGSNFTLKIRSTKLEDSAMYFCASMGLAGVGGELFFGEGSRLTVL.

The V gene is TRBV29-1, the J gene TRBJ1-2, with D perhaps TRBD1 (5 bases). Germline-derived CDR1 and CDR2 are SQVTM and ANQGSEA. V was trimmed by 3 bases and J by 1 base, leaving 15 bases between them. The CDR3 contains 15 residues. This chain's CDR3 is CSVEGWGRDNYGYTF. The DNA of the CDR3 is TGCAGCGTTGAGGGGTGGGGCAGGGATAACTATGGCTACACCTTC.

V is TRBV28 and J is TRBJ2-2, with D perhaps matching TRBD2 (5 bases). CDR1 MDHEN and CDR2 SYDVKM come from the germline V gene. This CDR3 has 15 residues. V dropped 0 bases and J dropped 4 bases, with 9 bases sitting between them. The CDR3: CASSLWTRGTGELFF. The CDR3, as DNA: TGTGCCAGCAGTTTATGGACCCGGGGCACCGGGGAGCTGTTTTTT.

The rearrangement links TRBV28 to TRBJ2-3; 11 nucleotides agree with TRBD1. Germline assignment: CDR1 MDHEN and CDR2 SYDVKM. The V gene end was trimmed by 2 bases and the J gene end by 6 bases; junction bases not matched to a gene: 10. The CDR3 sequence is 17 residues long. The CDR3 spells CASSLRPPGQGGDTQYF. The CDR3 DNA follows: TGTGCCAGCAGTTTACGACCCCCGGGACAGGGGGGGGATACGCAGTATTTT.

V usage is TRBV2 and J usage is TRBJ1-2, with D perhaps matching TRBD1 (5 bases). Germline values: CDR1 SNHLY, CDR2 FYNNEI. V gave up 8 bases and J gave up 6 bases, with 16 bases separating them. This CDR3 spans 13 amino acids. The CDR3 sequence: CASSPGHSNGYTF. The DNA of the CDR3 is TGTGCCAGCTCCCCAGGACATTCCAATGGCTACACCTTC.

The genes are TRBV30 and TRBJ2-7; TRBD1 matches 10 bases. Germline loops: CDR1 GTSNPN, CDR2 SVGIG (reference sequence). CDR3 length: 16 amino acids. V shed 4 bases and J 1 base; nucleotides not matched to a gene: 10. The CDR3 loop is CAWTPLGDRGSYEQYF. In DNA, the CDR3 is TGTGCCTGGACCCCCTTGGGGGACAGGGGTTCCTACGAGCAGTACTTC.

The rearrangement links TRBV3-1 (or the pseudogene TRBV3-2) to TRBJ1-2; no reliable D call. The V end lost 0 bases, the J end lost 5 bases, and 4 bases lay between the germline ends. Germline CDR1 is LGHDT and CDR2 is YNNKEL (reference sequence). There are 12 residues in the CDR3. The CDR3 here is CASSQEGYGYTF. CDR3 DNA sequence: TGTGCCAGCAGCCAAGAGGGATATGGCTACACCTTC.

The count of this clone is one. The J gene is TRBJ2-7, the V gene TRBV6-2 or TRBV6-3, with D uncertain. The CDR3 spans 14 residues. Germline loops: CDR1 MNHEY, CDR2 SVGEGT. V was pared by 0 bases and J by 3 bases, with 9 bases between. The CDR3 region is CASSYSKGIYEQYF. Written as DNA, the CDR3 is TGTGCCAGCAGTTACTCGAAAGGGATCTACGAGCAGTACTTC.

The chain joins TRBV9 to TRBJ2-1, with D uncertain. Deletions cut 0 bases from V and 1 base from J, with 2 bases between. Germline V gives CDR1 SGDLS, CDR2 YYNGEE. The CDR3 runs 13 residues. The CDR3 is CASSVGSYNEQFF. The CDR3 nucleotides are TGTGCCAGCAGCGTAGGATCCTACAATGAGCAGTTCTTC.

The chain couples TRBV2 to TRBJ1-1; 9 positions agree with TRBD1. This CDR3 is built from 12 residues. V dropped 5 bases and J dropped 6; count of bases not matched to a gene: 1. CDR1 and CDR2 from the germline V gene are SNHLY and FYNNEI. In DNA form, the CDR3 reads TGTGCCAGCAGTCGGGACAGGGCTGAAGCTTTCTTT. Its translation is CASSRDRAEAFF.

The chain employs TRBV6-1 and TRBJ2-1, with TRBD2 matching over 7 bases. Per germline, CDR1 MNHNS and CDR2 SASEGT. V was pared by 5 bases and J by 0 bases, with 4 bases of the junction left unmatched. This CDR3 has 15 residues. DNA of the CDR3: TGTGCCAGCAGTCCGGGACTATACTCCTACAATGAGCAGTTCTTC. This translates into CASSPGLYSYNEQFF.

The rearrangement joins TRBV27 to TRBJ2-7; D gene uncertain. Germline CDR1 MNHEY, CDR2 SMNVEV (reference sequence). Trimming shortened V by 1 base and J by 9 bases, and 13 bases separated the two germline ends. This CDR3 has 13 residues. The CDR3 DNA follows: TGTGCCAGCAGTTTATTCACTTCGGGTTGGCAGTACTTC. Protein sequence: CASSLFTSGWQYF.

This sequence joins TRBV12-5 and TRBJ1-2; no definite D call. CDR1 LGHNT and CDR2 FRNRAP come from the germline V gene. The V end lost 5 bases, the J end lost 8 bases, and 21 bases lay between the germline ends. The CDR3 has 15 amino acids. CDR3 bases: TGTGCTAGTGGTCCTCCAACCGGGAGGCTTAGCGGCTACACCTTC. Translated, it gives CASGPPTGRLSGYTF.

The chain links TRBV25-1 to TRBJ2-3; D might be TRBD2 (5 bases). Trimming cost V 5 bases and J 5 bases, with 5 bases left between them. Germline assignment: CDR1 MGHDK and CDR2 SYGVNS. The CDR3 loop spans 11 amino acids. CDR3 DNA: TGTGCCAGCAGTCGGGAAGATACGCAGTATTTT. Amino acid sequence: CASSREDTQYF.